The clone carrying this T cell receptor (beta chain) was seen at least ten times. Arm-PCR with iRepertoire HTBI primers amplified the CDR3 regions for these TCR beta libraries. TCRdb analysed the multiplex PCR reads with MiXCR anew, one entry per CDR3 protein. The repertoire has 300,000 to 450,000 distinct CDR3 sequences, about 16% of them found once; the top ten carry around a fifth. The CDR3 length is 15 residues. V was cut by 0 bases and J by 0 bases, with 12 bases left in between. Germline V gene data show CDR1 as DFQATT and CDR2 as SNEGSKA (reference sequence). The data were obtained in a study of regulatory T cells in long-lasting Graves disease. Regarding time point: newly diagnosed GD, antithyroid drugs for less than 3 months. PBMC-extracted RNA yielded the TCR library. A blood draw put 8.5 to 10 milliliters of peripheral blood into EDTA tubes.

The sample consisted of peripheral blood mononuclear cells (PBMCs), taken at new diagnosis, from a patient treated with antithyroid drugs. This clonotype originated in a female donor with Graves disease. V gene TRBV20-1 combines with J gene TRBJ2-7; a weak D match, TRBD1 (6 bases). DNA for the CDR3: TGCAGTGCTAGAGATATACAGGGTAGCTCCTACGAGCAGTACTTC. Its protein is CSARDIQGSSYEQYF.